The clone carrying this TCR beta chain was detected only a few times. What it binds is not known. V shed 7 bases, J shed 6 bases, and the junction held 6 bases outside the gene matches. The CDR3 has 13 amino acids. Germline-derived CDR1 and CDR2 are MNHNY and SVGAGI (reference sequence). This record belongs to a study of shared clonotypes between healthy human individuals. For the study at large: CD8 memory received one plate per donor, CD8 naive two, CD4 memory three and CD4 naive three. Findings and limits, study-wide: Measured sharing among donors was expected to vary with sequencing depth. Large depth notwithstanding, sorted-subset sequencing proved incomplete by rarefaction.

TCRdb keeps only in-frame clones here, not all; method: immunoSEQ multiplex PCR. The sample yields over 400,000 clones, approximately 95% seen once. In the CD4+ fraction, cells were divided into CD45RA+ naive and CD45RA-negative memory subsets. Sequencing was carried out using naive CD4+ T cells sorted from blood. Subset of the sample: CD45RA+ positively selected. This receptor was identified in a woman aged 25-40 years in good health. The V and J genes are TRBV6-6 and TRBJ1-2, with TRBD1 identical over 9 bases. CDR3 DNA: TGTGCCAGCACGGACAGGGGAATAGATGGCTACACCTTC. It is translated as CASTDRGIDGYTF.